Below, one TCR beta chain is given with its context. Clones were sequenced by immunoSEQ multiplex PCR, and TCRdb holds only the in-frame ones, with some missing. Here the sample spans roughly 220,000 clones, about nine tenths being singletons. The J segment lost 6 bases and the V segment lost 6 bases, leaving 6 bases of the junction unmatched. Germline V CDR1 and CDR2: MNHEY, SVGAGI. The CDR3 consists of 14 residues. The data originate from a study of blood T cell repertoires in COVID-19. The V gene is TRBV6-5, the J gene TRBJ2-7; TRBD2 matches 12 bases. Source material: peripheral blood. This sequence was found in a man aged 30 to 39 who had recovered from COVID-19. The CDR3 DNA follows: TGTGCCAGCAGCCAACTAGCGGGGGGTGGCGAGCAGTACTTC. Translated, it gives CASSQLAGGGEQYF.